These T cell receptor beta chains were read from a single sample in a study of T cell responses to AZD1222 COVID-19 vaccine. Clones were sequenced by immunoSEQ multiplex PCR, and TCRdb holds only the in-frame ones, with some missing. The sample includes fewer than 90,000 clones, 80% to 95% seen only once; the top ten take more than 9%. This sample comprised peripheral blood, obtained 28 days after the second AZD1222 dose. The receptors were sampled from an adult who received the AZD1222 COVID-19 vaccine. The CDR3 runs from the conserved cysteine through the conserved F or W. Clone size is stated in some rows and not others, as once, few, many or a class when expanded.

cdr3_aa v_call cdr3_length clone_size j_call
CASIGISRETQYF TRBV6-5 13 . TRBJ2-5
CASSLRQGGSNQPQHF TRBV7-8 16 once TRBJ1-5
CASSQSGRPYGEQYF TRBV19 15 . TRBJ2-7
CASSDGVQETQYF TRBV25-1 13 . TRBJ2-5
CASAGTFYGYTF TRBV6-5 12 . TRBJ1-2
CASRTGGTTGNTIYF TRBV2 15 once TRBJ1-3
CASSDISGRGSGELFF TRBV10-2 16 . TRBJ2-2
CASSDPPNYGYTF TRBV6-6 13 . TRBJ1-2
CASSPTGRLGYGYTF TRBV28 15 . TRBJ1-2
CASSLSRRTERLF TRBV7-2 13 . TRBJ1-4
CALLENTGELFF TRBV30 12 . TRBJ2-2
CASSLNGIGDTQYF TRBV11-2 14 . TRBJ2-3
CASEDSNTGELFF TRBV12-5 13 . TRBJ2-2
CASSNLAAQETQYF TRBV7-6 14 . TRBJ2-5
CASSYSSGSGYTF TRBV6-2/TRBV6-3 13 once TRBJ1-2
CAISGVAGSYEQYF TRBV10-3 14 . TRBJ2-7
CASSVGRVNEQFF TRBV9 13 . TRBJ2-1
CAILTTRGGLNEQFF TRBV10-3 15 . TRBJ2-1
CASSVRQGGYEQYF TRBV5-1 14 . TRBJ2-7
CASSGPGQTNEQFF TRBV11-3 14 . TRBJ2-1
CASSSSTGQQETQYF TRBV18 15 . TRBJ2-5
CASSQVSYEAFF TRBV14 12 . TRBJ1-1
CSVDSWAEAFF TRBV29-1 11 . TRBJ1-1
CASSRRQGNTEAFF TRBV19 14 . TRBJ1-1
CASSSRQGHTEAFF TRBV27 14 . TRBJ1-1
CATSDGGVETQYF TRBV24-1 13 . TRBJ2-5
CASSLSVLNTEAFF TRBV11-2 14 . TRBJ1-1
CASSLRRGGIDEQFF TRBV27 15 . TRBJ2-1
CASSFTGGDTQYF TRBV5-1 13 . TRBJ2-3
CASSPQRESGELFF TRBV13 14 . TRBJ2-2
CASSLALRGPWTEAFF TRBV7-9 16 once TRBJ1-1
CASSLDGGSRTEAFF TRBV28 15 . TRBJ1-1
CASSLARGTYSNQPQHF TRBV7-9 17 . TRBJ1-5
CASSMLGQGSGANVLTF TRBV7-3 17 . TRBJ2-6
CASSQGGLGQPQHF TRBV3-1/TRBV3-2 14 . TRBJ1-5
CASRPPGQGGEAFF TRBV19 14 . TRBJ1-1
CASSEGFSGNTIYF TRBV6-1 14 . TRBJ1-3
CASSPPRLSGDEKLFF TRBV11-2 16 . TRBJ1-4
CSVGPSGRAGDF TRBV29-1 12 . TRBJ2-5
CASSVVSGTGELFF TRBV9 14 . TRBJ2-2
CASRVTGTNTEAFF TRBV28 14 . TRBJ1-1